These 21 T cell receptor beta chains were all obtained from the same sample, sequenced in a study of cytomegalovirus exposure and HLA in healthy donors (dated by TCRdb to the late 2010s). To prepare the library, the immunoSEQ multiplex PCR assay was applied. A mixture of 60 forward primers for TCR Vbeta segments and 13 reverse primers for TCR Jbeta segments was used in the multiplex PCR. As stored in TCRdb, this immuneACCESS dataset retains in-frame rearrangements with V and J assigned. A fraction of the clones does not appear; measured against another copy, unresolved V genes explain less than half of the discrepancy, and the remainder lacks a known reason. Present in this sample are over 200,000 clones, about 78% of which were seen just once. The ten largest clones take up 3.8% of the sample. Sequencing was performed on PBMCs. The receptor set was obtained from a male donor in good health and CMV-seronegative.

This chain connects TRBV28 to TRBJ1-5; TRBD1 matches at 9 bases. The CDR3 has 15 amino acids. Per germline, CDR1 MDHEN and CDR2 SYDVKM. Germline trimming cut 5 bases from V and 2 bases from J; bases unmatched to any gene: 4. In DNA, the CDR3 is TGTGCCAGCAGTCCACAGGGGGCGCGCAATCAGCCCCAGCATTTT. Its translation is CASSPQGARNQPQHF.

Points on this clone: The limits of the CDR3 on the DNA are not certain, so only TCRdb's listed CDR3 is given. The V gene is TRBV5-1, the J gene TRBJ2-6; the DNA was not compared with TRBD1, the D call given in the table. Looked up from germline, CDR1 is SGHRS and CDR2 is YFSETQ. The CDR3 length equals 15 residues, ends included. This CDR3 is CARVRARAGANVLTF.

CDR3: CASSGERERVIGELFF. CDR3 DNA sequence: TGTGCCAGCTCGGGAGAGCGGGAGAGAGTGATCGGGGAGCTGTTTTTT. The chain couples TRBV18 to TRBJ2-2, with 8 bases fitting TRBD2. The CDR3 is 16 amino acids. Germline loops: CDR1 KGHSH, CDR2 LQKENI. Germline trimming cut 6 bases from V and 7 bases from J; bases unmatched to any gene: 13.

The chain has TRBV11-2 and TRBJ2-1; TRBD1 might be the D (5 bases). The CDR3 is 16 residues long. V lost 1 base to trimming and J lost 9 bases, with 19 bases between them. Germline lookup yields CDR1 SGHAT and CDR2 FQNNGV. Here the CDR3 reads CASSLARAGPLGEQFF. The CDR3 DNA is TGTGCCAGCAGCTTAGCCCGGGCAGGGCCGCTCGGTGAGCAGTTCTTC.

The chain carries TRBV5-1 and TRBJ2-7; a possible D gene is TRBD2 (6 bases). V lost 0 bases and J 5 bases, leaving 12 bases between the germline ends. The V gene's germline CDR1 is SGHRS and CDR2 YFSETQ. The CDR3 runs to 14 residues. The CDR3 bases are TGCGCCAGCAGCTTGGTGGGAGGAGCCCACGAGCAGTACTTC. It codes for CASSLVGGAHEQYF.

Comment on this clone: At one end the junction does not follow the germline gene, possibly because of a read error. This sequence joins TRBV5-6 and TRBJ2-3, with 9 bases lining up with TRBD2. Germline V gene sequence: CDR1 SGHDT, CDR2 YYEEEE. This CDR3 spans 16 amino acids. The CDR3 region has the DNA TGTGCCAGCAGCTTGGCCCGACTAGCGGACACAGATATGCAGTATTTT. Its translation is CASSLARLADTDMQYF.

This clone appeared a few times. The genes are TRBV7-8 and TRBJ2-3; 9 bases line up with TRBD2. The CDR3 consists of 18 residues. Trimming took 5 bases from V and 4 from J; bases not matched to a gene: 16. Germline-derived CDR1 and CDR2 are SGHVS and FQNEAQ. CDR3 residues: CASSLIIGGRGVADTQYF. CDR3 nucleotides: TGTGCCAGCAGCCTAATCATAGGCGGGAGGGGGGTTGCAGATACGCAGTATTTT.

The V gene is TRBV7-8, the J gene TRBJ2-5; 7 positions agree with TRBD1. Germline lookup yields CDR1 SGHVS and CDR2 FQNEAQ. After removal of 5 bases from V and 4 bases from J, the junction contained 10 bases not matched to a gene. This CDR3 has 15 residues. CDR3 protein: CASSASTGRGETQYF. In nucleotides, the CDR3 is TGTGCCAGCAGCGCCTCGACAGGGAGAGGAGAGACCCAGTACTTC.

The chain combines TRBV27 with TRBJ2-5, with 10 bases lining up with TRBD2. CDR3 length: 18 amino acids. CDR1 is MNHEY and CDR2 is SMNVEV in the germline V gene (reference sequence). The V segment lost 4 bases and the J segment 5 bases; nucleotides outside the gene matches: 16. The CDR3 DNA follows: TGTGCCAGCAGTTCCCCCCAAGTGATAGCGGGAGGTTATGAGACCCAGTACTTC. Its protein product is CASSSPQVIAGGYETQYF.

The chain uses TRBV28 and TRBJ2-5; the D is unclear. Germline V lookup: CDR1 MDHEN, CDR2 SYDVKM. V lost 6 bases to trimming and J lost 4 bases, with 9 bases between them. The CDR3 contains 12 residues. CDR3 loop: CASRSTLETQYF. DNA of the CDR3: TGTGCCAGCAGGTCTACGCTAGAGACCCAGTACTTC.

CDR3 DNA: TGTGCCAGTAGTATGGTACAGGGTCTTCGCGAGCAGTACTTC. This sequence encodes CASSMVQGLREQYF. The J gene is TRBJ2-7, the V gene TRBV19, with D tentatively TRBD1 (6 bases). CDR3 length: 14 amino acids. Trimming stripped 3 bases from V and 6 bases from J, with 15 bases between. CDR1 and CDR2 from the germline V gene are LNHDA and SQIVND (reference sequence).

This clone was seen just once. This chain joins TRBV2 and TRBJ2-5; TRBD2 matches at 10 bases. The DNA matches TRBJ2-7 better at its end, which makes the J call doubtful. The CDR3 consists of 13 residues. Germline V CDR1 and CDR2: SNHLY, FYNNEI. CDR3 nucleotides: TGTGCCAGCAGGGGTATAGCGGGAGGCGAGCAGTACTTC. Its translation is CASRGIAGGEQYF.

J is TRBJ2-7 and V is TRBV5-1; TRBD2 might be the D (5 bases). This CDR3 has 15 amino acids. In germline, CDR1 is SGHRS, CDR2 YFSETQ. V was shortened by 0 bases and J by 0 bases, with 10 bases between the two germline ends. CDR3 nucleotide sequence: TGCGCCAGCAGCTTGGGTCCGGGATTCTCCTACGAGCAGTACTTC. Its translation is CASSLGPGFSYEQYF.

This rearrangement joins TRBV30 to TRBJ1-4; TRBD1 agrees at 9 bases. V shed 0 bases and J 11 bases; nucleotides not matched to a gene: 7. Germline V gene lookup returns CDR1 GTSNPN and CDR2 SVGIG (reference sequence). The CDR3 consists of 14 residues. As DNA, the CDR3 is TGTGCCTGGAGTGTAGGGACAGGGCGGATGAAACTGTTTTTT. It yields the protein CAWSVGTGRMKLFF.

This clone was seen only once. The rearrangement uses TRBV5-6 and TRBJ2-3, with a possible D match to TRBD1 (7 bases). Trimming pared 4 bases from V and 7 bases from J, leaving 22 bases between. CDR1 is SGHDT and CDR2 is YYEEEE in the germline V gene. The length of the CDR3 is 16 residues. DNA for the CDR3: TGTGCCAGCAGCCTTGACAGGGTTAGCGGTTACTATACGCAGTATTTT. This gives the protein CASSLDRVSGYYTQYF.

V is TRBV19 and J is TRBJ1-2; 7 bases line up with TRBD1. The V gene's germline CDR1 is LNHDA and CDR2 SQIVND (reference sequence). J lost 4 bases, V lost 7 bases, and 6 bases had no gene match. The CDR3 length is 13 residues. Written as DNA, the CDR3 is TGTGCCAGTATGGACAGGCGGGTCTATGGCTACACCTTC. Amino acid sequence: CASMDRRVYGYTF.

This rearrangement joins TRBV7-2 to TRBJ2-3; the match to TRBD2 covers 7 bases. The CDR3 has 17 residues. J gave up 1 base and V 5 bases, and 12 bases lay outside the gene matches. In germline, CDR1 is SGHTA, CDR2 FQGNSA. The CDR3 loop is CASSPQSGTMRTDTQYF. The CDR3 bases are TGTGCCAGCAGCCCCCAATCAGGGACTATGCGCACAGATACGCAGTATTTT.

Of note for this clone: At one end, the junction sequence differs from germline, possibly due to a read error. The rearrangement uses TRBV7-7 and TRBJ1-1; 7 bases agree with TRBD1. Germline V gene sequence: CDR1 SSHAT, CDR2 FNYEAQ (reference sequence). The CDR3 is 13 residues long. In DNA form, the CDR3 reads TGTGCTAGCAGTCGGACAGGGAACACTGAAGCTTTCTTT. It translates to CASSRTGNTEAFF.

The chain is built from TRBV7-9 and TRBJ2-1; D perhaps matches TRBD2 (7 bases). The germline CDR1 and CDR2 sequences are SEHNR and FQNEAQ (reference sequence). CDR3 size: 17 residues. V was cut by 6 bases and J by 9 bases, with 27 bases left in between. CDR3 nucleotides: TGTGCCAGCAGACGGGGGGATACTGCACGGGGGCAGGGTGAGCAGTTCTTC. This translates into CASRRGDTARGQGEQFF. The variable domain in full, completed from reference TRBV7-9 and TRBJ2-1, reads DTGVSQNPRHKITKRGQNVTFRCDPISEHNRLYWYRQTLGQGPEFLTYFQNEAQLEKSRLLSDRFSAERPKGSFSTLEIQRTEQGDSAMYLCASRRGDTARGQGEQFFGPGTRLTVL.

The chain uses TRBV7-9 and TRBJ2-5, with a possible D match to TRBD1 (6 bases). The CDR3 totals 14 residues. Germline V gene data show CDR1 as SEHNR and CDR2 as FQNEAQ (reference sequence). The V and J ends lost 4 bases and 1 base respectively, with 10 bases between them. The CDR3 coding sequence is TGTGCCAGCAGCTCCGACAGGCGCCAAGAGACCCAGTACTTC. Amino acid sequence: CASSSDRRQETQYF.

In its sample, this clone was seen a few times. V and J are TRBV4-3 and TRBJ2-2; no firm D call. The CDR3 consists of 16 residues. Germline lookup yields CDR1 LGHNA and CDR2 YSLEER. With 0 bases removed from V and 1 base from J, the gap between germline ends came to 9 bases. Here the CDR3 DNA reads TGCGCCAGCAGCCAAGATAGGAGCCTGAACACCGGGGAGCTGTTTTTT. Its protein is CASSQDRSLNTGELFF.